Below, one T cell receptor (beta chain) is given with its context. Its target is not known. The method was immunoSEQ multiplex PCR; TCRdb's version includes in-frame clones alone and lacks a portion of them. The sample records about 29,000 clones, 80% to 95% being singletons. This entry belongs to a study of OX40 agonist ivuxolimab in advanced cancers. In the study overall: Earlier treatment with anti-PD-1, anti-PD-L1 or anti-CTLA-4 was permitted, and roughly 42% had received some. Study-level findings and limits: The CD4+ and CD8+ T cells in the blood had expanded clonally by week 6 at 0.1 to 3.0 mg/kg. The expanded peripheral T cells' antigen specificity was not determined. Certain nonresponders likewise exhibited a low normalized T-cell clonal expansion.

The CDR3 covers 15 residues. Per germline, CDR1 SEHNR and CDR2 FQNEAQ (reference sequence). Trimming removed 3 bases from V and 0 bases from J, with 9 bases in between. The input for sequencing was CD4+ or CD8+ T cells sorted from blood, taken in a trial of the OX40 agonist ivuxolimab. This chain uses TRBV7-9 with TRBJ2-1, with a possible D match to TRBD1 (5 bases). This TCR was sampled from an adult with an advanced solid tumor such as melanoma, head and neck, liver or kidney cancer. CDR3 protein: CASSFSGHSYNEQFF. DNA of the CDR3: TGTGCCAGCAGCTTTTCAGGGCACTCCTACAATGAGCAGTTCTTC.